What follows are 7 T cell receptor beta chains derived from one specimen sequenced in a study of control samples from healthy donors and cancer patients (dated by TCRdb to 2018 to 2021). The receptor library was made with the immunoSEQ multiplex PCR assay. The source is immuneACCESS, and TCRdb retained only in-frame sequences with V and J called. Part of the clones is not carried over; for the studies checked, unresolved V genes explain less than half of this, and the remainder is unexplained. In all, the sample holds some 140,000 clones, and around 85% of those were seen once. Of the sample, around 9% falls within the top ten clones. Sequencing was done on a sample of blood. The receptors were gathered from a woman in her thirties in good health.

This chain connects TRBV11-1 to TRBJ1-2; D is undetermined. Germline CDR1 is SGHAT and CDR2 is FQDESV (reference sequence). V lost 1 base to trimming and J lost 6 bases, with 12 bases between them. This CDR3 has 14 amino acids. The CDR3 protein is CASSLDAGRDGYTF. CDR3 nucleotides: TGTGCCAGCAGCTTAGATGCCGGGCGGGATGGCTACACCTTC.

This sequence joins TRBV5-1 and TRBJ2-7; D remains unclear. The V gene's germline CDR1 is SGHRS and CDR2 YFSETQ. The CDR3 runs to 16 residues. Trimming stripped 1 base from V and 3 bases from J, with 17 bases between. CDR3 DNA: TGCGCCAGCAGCTTGTCTGCCGCGGTCTCGGACTACGAGCAGTACTTC. Its protein product is CASSLSAAVSDYEQYF.

CDR3 in DNA: TGTGCCAGCAGCCCGCAGGGGCAGTCCAACACTGAAGCTTTCTTT. Encoded protein: CASSPQGQSNTEAFF. V gene TRBV11-2 combines with J gene TRBJ1-1; perhaps TRBD1 as D (6 bases). Trimming removed 5 bases at V and 2 bases at J, with 15 bases between. Germline V gene sequence: CDR1 SGHAT, CDR2 FQNNGV. The CDR3 length is 15 residues.

The chain has TRBV27 and TRBJ2-1, with TRBD2 matching over 8 bases. Trimming cost V 5 bases and J 6 bases; bases outside gene matches: 9. Germline V gene data show CDR1 as MNHEY and CDR2 as SMNVEV (reference sequence). The CDR3 has 15 amino acids. The CDR3 DNA reads TGTGCCAGCAGTCCCTGGGGACTAGGGCCCAATGAGCAGTTCTTC. It encodes CASSPWGLGPNEQFF.

In its sample, this clone was seen once. J is TRBJ2-3 and V is TRBV10-3; 11 bases agree with TRBD2. The V and J ends lost 6 bases and 3 bases, in that order; junction bases with no gene match: 5. Germline CDR1 is ENHRY and CDR2 is SYGVKD. The CDR3 loop spans 15 amino acids. The CDR3 spells CAISEGLAETDTQYF. CDR3 DNA: TGTGCCATCAGCGAGGGACTAGCGGAGACAGATACGCAGTATTTT.

This chain links TRBV7-2 with TRBJ2-7; 8 bases agree with TRBD1. The CDR3 sequence is 15 residues long. The junction had 6 bases not matched to a gene; V was cut back by 1 base and J by 4 bases. Germline assignment: CDR1 SGHTA and CDR2 FQGNSA. This CDR3 reads CASSLGGTGPYEQYF. CDR3 DNA: TGTGCCAGCAGCTTAGGGGGGACAGGACCATACGAGCAGTACTTC.

The chain links TRBV28 to TRBJ2-2; 9 bases are shared with TRBD2. The CDR3 has 16 amino acids. V dropped 7 bases and J dropped 6; count of bases not matched to a gene: 12. Looked up from germline, CDR1 is MDHEN and CDR2 is SYDVKM. The CDR3 DNA follows: TGTGCCAGCAATTTTATTGGGGTAGCGGGGGCCGGGGAGCTGTTTTTT. It translates to CASNFIGVAGAGELFF.